The T cell receptor beta chain under discussion was sequenced for a study of radiotherapy plus CTLA-4 blockade in lung cancer. Study-wide context: Objective response was observed in roughly a sixth of patients, and disease control in 31%.

As concerns this clone: What it binds is unknown.

Data came from immunoSEQ multiplex PCR; TCRdb stores just in-frame clones and leaves some out. The sample has 50,000 to 65,000 clones; approximately 82% are singletons. Focal radiation was given together with CTLA-4 blockade (ipilimumab) to patients with chemo-refractory metastatic non-small-cell lung cancer. Whole-study findings and limits: Early blood T cell clone dynamics, with interferon-beta, were reported to best predict response. Blood TCR clones of tumor origin expanded after radiotherapy plus ipilimumab.

This clonotype originated in a human donor with non-small cell lung cancer whose response to radiotherapy plus ipilimumab could not be evaluated. Specimen: peripheral blood, collected from a patient treated with radiotherapy plus ipilimumab.

CDR3 sequence reads: CASSSPTWEQFF. CDR3 coding DNA: TGTGCCAGCAGTTCCCCGACTTGGGAGCAGTTCTTC. This chain joins TRBV6-6 and TRBJ2-1; no clear D gene. The germline V and J ends were trimmed by 4 bases and 10 bases, with 11 bases remaining between them. CDR1 MNHNY and CDR2 SVGAGI come from the germline V gene (reference sequence). CDR3 length: 12 amino acids.